These 18 T cell receptor beta chains share one sample of origin, sequenced in a study of blood T cell repertoires in COVID-19. Assay used: immunoSEQ multiplex PCR; TCRdb lists only in-frame clones, some missing. Of about 120,000 clones in the sample, around 89% are singletons; the top ten hold around 30%. Sequencing used peripheral blood. The receptors come from a man between 65 and 79 years old with active or convalescent COVID-19.

This chain joins TRBV27 and TRBJ2-3; 7 nucleotides match TRBD2. This CDR3 is 20 amino acids long. Germline V lookup: CDR1 MNHEY, CDR2 SMNVEV (reference sequence). Trimming took 5 bases from V and 4 from J; bases not matched to a gene: 24. The CDR3 protein is CASSPPPSGGLVARPDTQYF. CDR3 coding DNA: TGTGCCAGCAGTCCCCCCCCCTCCGGCGGACTAGTCGCCCGGCCAGATACGCAGTATTTT.

The chain joins TRBV5-5 to TRBJ1-1; D unresolved. Germline loops: CDR1 SGHKS, CDR2 YYEKEE (reference sequence). CDR3 length: 13 amino acids. V was trimmed by 5 bases and J by 6 bases, leaving 14 bases between them. CDR3 nucleotide sequence: TGTGCCAGCAGTTCTGATGGGCAGTCTGAAGCTTTCTTT. This translates into CASSSDGQSEAFF. The entire variable domain, with the rest obtained from reference TRBV5-5 and TRBJ1-1, is as follows: DAGVTQSPTHLIKTRGQQVTLRCSPISGHKSVSWYQQVLGQGPQFIFQYYEKEERGRGNFPDRFSARQFPNYSSELNVNALLLGDSALYLCASSSDGQSEAFFGQGTRLTVV.

The rearrangement joins TRBV10-3 to TRBJ2-1; the match to TRBD2 covers 15 bases. CDR1 is ENHRY, CDR2 SYGVKD, per germline. Losses at the gene ends were 6 bases for V and 6 bases for J; bases not matched to a gene: 3. This CDR3 has 15 amino acids. CDR3: CAISSGLAGGNEQFF. The CDR3 DNA follows: TGTGCCATCAGCTCGGGACTAGCGGGAGGCAATGAGCAGTTCTTC.

This clone was picked up one time. The chain links TRBV27 to TRBJ1-2, with D perhaps matching TRBD1 (6 bases). This CDR3 contains 16 residues. Looked up from germline, CDR1 is MNHEY and CDR2 is SMNVEV (reference sequence). Trimming cost V 5 bases and J 3 bases, with 19 bases left between them. The CDR3 DNA sequence: TGTGCCAGCAGTCCCGCGACAGGATTTACCTACTATGGCTACACCTTC. It is translated as CASSPATGFTYYGYTF.

This rearrangement joins TRBV7-2 to TRBJ2-7, with TRBD1 matching 7 bases. In germline, CDR1 is SGHTA, CDR2 FQGNSA. Losses at the gene ends were 1 base for V and 2 bases for J; bases not matched to a gene: 5. The CDR3 runs to 15 residues. The CDR3 region is CASSLGSGGTYEQYF. CDR3 sequence (DNA): TGTGCCAGCAGCTTAGGTTCAGGGGGTACCTACGAGCAGTACTTC.

The chain recombines TRBV27 with TRBJ1-6; 8 bases agree with TRBD1. CDR1 MNHEY and CDR2 SMNVEV come from the germline V gene (reference sequence). The V segment lost 4 bases and the J segment 9 bases; nucleotides outside the gene matches: 8. The CDR3 is 15 residues long. The CDR3, as DNA: TGTGCCAGCAGTTCCCCCGGGACAGGTACTTCACCCCTCCACTTT. Translation gives CASSSPGTGTSPLHF.

The chain has TRBV29-1 and TRBJ1-2; TRBD1 matches 7 bases. This CDR3 has 13 amino acids. Trimming took 4 bases from V and 3 from J; bases not matched to a gene: 5. Germline V gene sequence: CDR1 SQVTM, CDR2 ANQGSEA. The CDR3 sequence is CSVVQGSDYGYTF. The DNA for the CDR3 is TGCAGCGTTGTACAGGGGTCGGACTATGGCTACACCTTC. Based on the CDR3 plus reference TRBV29-1 and TRBJ1-2, the full variable domain is SAVISQKPSRDICQRGTSLTIQCQVDSQVTMMFWYRQQPGQSLTLIATANQGSEATYESGFVIDKFPISRPNLTFSTLTVSNMSPEDSSIYLCSVVQGSDYGYTFGSGTRLTVV.

The chain has TRBV2 and TRBJ1-1; 8 nucleotides line up with TRBD1. The CDR3 runs 14 residues. CDR1 is SNHLY and CDR2 is FYNNEI in the germline V gene. The V and J ends lost 7 bases and 0 bases, in that order; junction bases with no gene match: 4. In nucleotides, the CDR3 is TGTGCCAGCACCTACAGGGGGATGAACACTGAAGCTTTCTTT. Protein: CASTYRGMNTEAFF.

The chain couples TRBV27 to TRBJ2-3, with 9 bases matching TRBD2. V lost 6 bases and J lost 3; bases outside the gene matches: 4. The germline CDR1 and CDR2 sequences are MNHEY and SMNVEV (reference sequence). The CDR3 loop spans 14 amino acids. CDR3 residues: CASRREGPTDTQYF. CDR3 in DNA: TGTGCCAGCAGGCGGGAGGGCCCAACAGATACGCAGTATTTT.

This sequence joins TRBV5-3 and TRBJ2-1; 9 bases line up with TRBD1. TRBV5-3 is annotated as an ORF whose role is uncertain. The J segment lost 2 bases and the V segment lost 3 bases, leaving 9 bases of the junction unmatched. The CDR3 length is 17 residues. The CDR3 nucleotides read TGTGCCAGAAGCTCTTTACCGGGACAGGGCACCTACAATGAGCAGTTCTTC. Translation gives CARSSLPGQGTYNEQFF.

The chain combines TRBV27 with TRBJ2-5; possibly TRBD2 for D (5 bases). CDR1 and CDR2 (germline): MNHEY, SMNVEV (reference sequence). The CDR3 is 14 residues long. V was trimmed by 3 bases and J by 5 bases, leaving 13 bases between them. In DNA form, the CDR3 reads TGTGCCAGCAGTTTGGGAGCCTCCGTTGAGACCCAGTACTTC. Translation: CASSLGASVETQYF.

This clone was counted only a few times. The chain uses TRBV7-2 and TRBJ2-7; 7 nucleotides align to TRBD1. The J segment lost 2 bases and the V segment lost 5 bases, leaving 9 bases of the junction unmatched. Germline assignment: CDR1 SGHTA and CDR2 FQGNSA. The CDR3 totals 15 residues. CDR3 in DNA: TGTGCCAGCAGCCTAGTGGGCCAGGGGGCCTACGAGCAGTACTTC. It codes for CASSLVGQGAYEQYF.

This clone was found once. The CDR3 coding sequence is TGCGCCAGCAGCAGTCCCGACAGAAACAATGAAAAACTGTTTTTT. Protein product: CASSSPDRNNEKLFF. This chain connects TRBV4-1 to TRBJ1-4; D is perhaps TRBD1 (5 bases). The CDR3 is 15 amino acids. Between the trimmed V and J ends, which lost 5 bases and 5 bases, there was a span of 15 bases. Germline V lookup: CDR1 MGHRA, CDR2 YSYEKL.

DNA for the CDR3: TGTGCCAGCAGCCGTAACTGGGGACAGAGACAAATGGATACGCAGTATTTT. Protein product: CASSRNWGQRQMDTQYF. V is TRBV14 and J is TRBJ2-3; 7 nucleotides match TRBD1. Trimming cost V 4 bases and J 6 bases; bases outside gene matches: 16. Looked up from germline, CDR1 is SGHDN and CDR2 is FVKESK. This CDR3 is 17 amino acids long.

This chain connects TRBV5-5 to TRBJ2-6; TRBD2 matches 8 bases. CDR1 and CDR2 (germline): SGHKS, YYEKEE (reference sequence). The CDR3 totals 19 residues. Losses at the gene ends were 5 bases for V and 0 bases for J; bases not matched to a gene: 13. The CDR3 sequence is CASSLLYGLAGSGANVLTF. The CDR3 region has the DNA TGTGCCAGCAGTCTGCTCTACGGACTAGCCGGCTCTGGGGCCAACGTCCTGACTTTC.

The J gene is TRBJ2-7, the V gene TRBV7-2; TRBD2 matches at 11 bases. Germline V CDR1 and CDR2: SGHTA, FQGNSA. The CDR3 covers 17 residues. After removal of 3 bases from V and 2 bases from J, the junction contained 9 bases not matched to a gene. In DNA form, the CDR3 reads TGTGCCAGCAGCTTGTCATTCGGGACTAGCGGAGCCTACGAGCAGTACTTC. Translation: CASSLSFGTSGAYEQYF. The full variable domain, with the rest looked up from reference TRBV7-2 and TRBJ2-7, is GAGVSQSPSNKVTEKGKDVELRCDPISGHTALYWYRQSLGQGLEFLIYFQGNSAPDKSGLPSDRFSAERTGGSVSTLTIQRTQQEDSAVYLCASSLSFGTSGAYEQYFGPGTRLTVT.

This clone was counted a single time. This chain connects TRBV2 to TRBJ2-1; the D gene is possibly TRBD2 (5 bases). V was trimmed by 6 bases and J by 3 bases, leaving 9 bases between them. Germline loops: CDR1 SNHLY, CDR2 FYNNEI. This CDR3 contains 13 residues. The CDR3 bases are TGTGCCAGCAGCGACTACTACTACAATGAGCAGTTCTTC. This encodes CASSDYYYNEQFF.

V and J are TRBV28 and TRBJ1-6; 9 nucleotides match TRBD1. This CDR3 has 14 amino acids. Germline V lookup: CDR1 MDHEN, CDR2 SYDVKM. The J segment lost 10 bases and the V segment lost 9 bases, leaving 10 bases of the junction unmatched. Here the CDR3 reads CASPSGTGSSPLHF. The CDR3 DNA sequence: TGTGCCAGTCCCAGTGGGACAGGGAGCTCACCCCTCCACTTT.